A selection of T cell receptor beta chains follows, all from one sample in a study of T cell clones after liver transplantation. Profiling relied on immunoSEQ multiplex PCR, and the TCRdb table lists in-frame clones only, not all of them. The sample gives about 72,000 clones, roughly 90% of which show up once; approximately 2.6% is in the top ten. The sample in question was CD4+ T cells from blood, obtained before liver transplant. These receptors were collected from a human donor who received a liver transplant. The CDR3 runs from the conserved cysteine through the conserved F or W. Each record gives: J gene, clone size, D gene, V gene, CDR3 protein, CDR3 DNA. A D gene is named only where the DNA matches it firmly. Expanded clones are given a class, and other clones once, few, many or no size at all.

>TRBJ2-2|once|.|TRBV27
CASSGLTGELFF
TGTGCCAGCTCGGGTTTGACCGGGGAGCTGTTTTTT
>TRBJ1-2|.|.|TRBV5-6
CASSPVRGDYGYTF
TGTGCCAGCAGCCCCGTCCGGGGAGACTATGGCTACACCTTC
>TRBJ2-3|.|.|TRBV6-1
CASSEPSTDTQYF
TGTGCCAGCAGTGAACCGAGCACAGATACGCAGTATTTT
>TRBJ2-5|.|TRBD2|TRBV5-1
CASSSGTSGRETQYF
TGCGCCAGCAGCTCCGGGACTAGCGGGAGGGAGACCCAGTACTTC
>TRBJ2-7|.|.|TRBV11-2
CASSFSSGYEQYF
TGTGCCAGCAGCTTTTCGTCGGGTTACGAGCAGTACTTC
>TRBJ2-7|.|TRBD1|TRBV10-2
CASSEPGTAPYEQYF
TGCGCCAGCAGTGAGCCCGGGACAGCCCCCTACGAGCAGTACTTC
>TRBJ2-7|.|TRBD2|TRBV18
CASSRGLAGDYEQYF
TGTGCCAGCTCACGGGGACTAGCGGGAGACTACGAGCAGTACTTC
>TRBJ1-2|.|TRBD1|TRBV5-4
CASSLATGGGGYTF
TGTGCCAGCAGCTTGGCTACAGGGGGCGGTGGCTACACCTTC
>TRBJ2-3|.|TRBD2|TRBV30
CASGLAATDTQYF
TGTGCCTCGGGGCTAGCGGCGACAGATACGCAGTATTTT
>TRBJ1-5|.|TRBD1|TRBV28
CASQYQGAQNQPQHF
TGTGCCAGCCAATACCAGGGGGCACAAAATCAGCCCCAGCATTTT
>TRBJ1-1|once|.|TRBV7-9
CASSPASVIAEAFF
TGTGCCAGCAGCCCAGCGTCCGTGATAGCTGAAGCTTTCTTT